A single sample is the source of the 6 T cell receptor beta chains below, sequenced in a study of cytomegalovirus exposure and HLA in healthy donors (TCRdb year 2017). Libraries were constructed by the immunoSEQ multiplex PCR assay. For the multiplex PCR, a mixture combining 60 forward primers for TCR Vbeta segments and 13 reverse primers for TCR Jbeta segments was used. TCRdb mirrors the immuneACCESS table, restricted to in-frame sequences. Some clones are absent from its copies; in checked studies, under half trace to an unresolved V gene, and the reason for the others is unknown. The sample table contains 150,000 to 200,000 clones; only one count was recorded for roughly four fifths of them. Around 2% of the sample is taken by the ten largest. Source material: PBMCs. The receptors originated from a woman in her twenties or thirties in good health and CMV-seropositive.

The sample holds one count of this clone. The gene calls are TRBV2 and TRBJ1-4; D possibly corresponds to TRBD1 (6 bases). Between the trimmed V and J ends, which lost 6 bases and 4 bases, there was a span of 12 bases. The germline CDR1 and CDR2 sequences are SNHLY and FYNNEI. The CDR3 is 14 amino acids. The CDR3 coding sequence is TGTGCCAGCAGGAACAGGGCTTATAATGAAAAACTGTTTTTT. Translating gives CASRNRAYNEKLFF.

The gene calls are TRBV5-1 and TRBJ1-4, with D possibly being TRBD1 (6 bases). The V and J ends lost 4 bases and 8 bases respectively, with 15 bases between them. This CDR3 has 14 amino acids. In germline, CDR1 is SGHRS, CDR2 YFSETQ. The CDR3 spells CASSLDRWNEKLFF. The CDR3 bases are TGCGCCAGCAGCCTTGACAGGTGGAACGAAAAACTGTTTTTT.

Remarks on this clone: The CDR3 end shows no conserved phenylalanine or tryptophan, and so a read error is likely. The genes are TRBV9 and TRBJ1-1; D gene ambiguous. This CDR3 is 17 amino acids long. The germline CDR1 and CDR2 sequences are SGDLS and YYNGEE. The CDR3 protein is CASGVSGLTAMNTEAFL. The DNA of the CDR3 is TGTGCCAGCGGCGTTAGCGGTTTAACAGCCATGAACACTGAAGCTTTCCTT.

This chain links TRBV28 with TRBJ1-2; TRBD1 matches 7 bases. V gave up 8 bases and J gave up 8 bases; unmatched junction bases: 8. The V gene's germline CDR1 is MDHEN and CDR2 SYDVKM. This CDR3 spans 12 amino acids. CDR3 nucleotides: TGTGCCAGCGCTGACAGGGACTGGGGCTACACCTTC. It specifies CASADRDWGYTF.

This chain connects TRBV7-2 to TRBJ1-2, with a possible D match to TRBD1 (6 bases). Germline V CDR1 and CDR2: SGHTA, FQGNSA. V shed 3 bases and J shed 10 bases, with 12 bases lying between them. This CDR3 spans 12 amino acids. The CDR3 nucleotides read TGTGCCAGCAGCTTGGGGGGGCCTGCCTACACCTTC. Translated, it gives CASSLGGPAYTF.

This clone was counted only a few times. The rearrangement uses TRBV2 and TRBJ1-1; TRBD1 might be the D (5 bases). CDR1 and CDR2 (germline): SNHLY, FYNNEI. The CDR3 consists of 13 residues. Deletions cut 6 bases from V and 1 base from J, with 9 bases between. CDR3 in amino acids: CASRLQENTEAFF. The CDR3 coding sequence is TGTGCCAGCAGGCTACAGGAGAACACTGAAGCTTTCTTT.